Below, 5 T cell receptor beta chains from the same sample are listed, as sequenced in a study of CD8 T cells in Susac syndrome. A quantity of about 0.5 to 1 ug RNA underwent reverse transcription using random hexamers. Via MiXCR, TCRdb re-called the immunoSEQ multiplex PCR reads, giving one row per CDR3 protein. The sample gives approximately 120,000 distinct CDR3 sequences, approximately 95% of which show up once; less than 0.4% is in the top ten. The sample taken for sequencing was CD8+ T cells from PBMCs. Receptors were obtained from a human donor with multiple sclerosis.

The rearrangement joins TRBV20-1 to TRBJ2-7; D unresolved. The germline V gene encodes CDR1 DFQATT and CDR2 SNEGSKA (reference sequence). This CDR3 contains 10 residues. The CDR3 sequence: CSPQRFEQYV. CDR3 bases: TGCAGCCCTCAACGGTTCGAGCAGTACGTC.

The V gene is TRBV7-9, the J gene TRBJ1-1; 8 positions agree with TRBD1. The CDR3 extends over 18 amino acids. V shed 1 base and J 1 base; nucleotides not matched to a gene: 11. Germline lookup yields CDR1 SEHNR and CDR2 FQNEAQ (reference sequence). The CDR3 DNA reads TGTGCCAGCAGCTTAGGATATGCGACAGGGGTGAAGAACACTGAAGCTTTCTTT. Residues: CASSLGYATGVKNTEAFF.

This clonotype was seen just once. V and J are TRBV19 and TRBJ2-7, with TRBD1 matching over 10 bases. CDR1 and CDR2 (germline): LNHDA, SQIVND (reference sequence). V was clipped by 5 bases and J by 3 bases; unmatched bases: 4. The CDR3 runs 14 residues. CDR3 amino acids: CASSGGTGVYEQYF. CDR3 DNA: TGTGCCAGTAGTGGTGGGACAGGGGTCTACGAGCAGTACTTC.

This sequence joins TRBV12-3 or TRBV12-4 and TRBJ2-7; maybe TRBD2 (6 bases). Trimming took 7 bases from V and 5 from J, leaving 12 bases between them. The CDR3 extends over 12 amino acids. The CDR3 region has the DNA TGTGCCAGCAAGGGAGGATTTGACGAGCAGTACTTC. Its translation is CASKGGFDEQYF.

This rearrangement joins TRBV4-1 to TRBJ1-5; D ambiguous. The CDR3 totals 13 residues. V lost 2 bases and J lost 6, with 8 bases in between. CDR1 MGHRA and CDR2 YSYEKL come from the germline V gene. The CDR3 sequence is CASSQLMGQPQHF. The CDR3 DNA sequence: TGCGCCAGCAGCCAATTAATGGGTCAGCCCCAGCATTTT.